The 21 T cell receptor beta chains below all came from one sample that was sequenced in a study of T cell changes during pregnancy in multiple sclerosis. The repertoire was sequenced with immunoSEQ multiplex PCR; TCRdb's copy has only in-frame clones and lacks some. This sample has about 42,000 clones, with around 92% found just once. Sequencing was performed on CD4+ T cells from peripheral blood mononuclear cells, taken after pregnancy. Receptor source: a female donor in good health, enrolled as a control in a pregnancy study.

The chain uses TRBV11-2 and TRBJ2-1, with 7 bases lining up with TRBD1. This CDR3 is 15 amino acids long. Germline V lookup: CDR1 SGHAT, CDR2 FQNNGV. After removal of 2 bases from V and 0 bases from J, the junction contained 1 base not matched to a gene. The CDR3 spells CASSLNRGSYNEQFF. The CDR3 nucleotides are TGTGCCAGCAGCTTAAACAGGGGCTCCTACAATGAGCAGTTCTTC.

The chain combines TRBV28 with TRBJ2-4; D may be TRBD1 (6 bases). The germline CDR1 and CDR2 sequences are MDHEN and SYDVKM. CDR3 length equals 14 residues. The V gene lost 3 bases and the J gene lost 8 bases, with 14 bases spanning the gap. The CDR3 sequence: CASSFNGRGDIQYF. The CDR3 region has the DNA TGTGCCAGCAGTTTTAACGGCAGGGGAGACATTCAGTACTTC.

This rearrangement joins TRBV7-3 to TRBJ2-3; TRBD2 matches at 9 bases. This CDR3 has 15 amino acids. V shed 3 bases and J 3 bases; nucleotides not matched to a gene: 4. CDR1 SGHTA and CDR2 FQGTGA come from the germline V gene. The CDR3 DNA follows: TGTGCCAGCAGCTTTAGCGGGAGTCTGACAGATACGCAGTATTTT. Translation: CASSFSGSLTDTQYF. The full variable domain, completed using reference TRBV7-3 and TRBJ2-3, is GAGVSQTPSNKVTEKGKYVELRCDPISGHTALYWYRQSLGQGPEFLIYFQGTGAADDSGLPNDRFFAVRPEGSVSTLKIQRTERGDSAVYLCASSFSGSLTDTQYFGPGTRLTVL.

The chain has TRBV5-1 and TRBJ2-2, with D possibly matching TRBD2 (5 bases). Per germline, CDR1 SGHRS and CDR2 YFSETQ. V was trimmed by 2 bases and J by 5 bases, leaving 10 bases between them. CDR3 size: 14 residues. The CDR3 coding sequence is TGCGCCAGCAGCTTACCGGGATATACCGGGGAGCTGTTTTTT. It codes for CASSLPGYTGELFF.

The chain carries TRBV9 and TRBJ2-7, with 7 positions matching TRBD2. The CDR3 totals 16 residues. Germline CDR1 and CDR2: SGDLS and YYNGEE. Trimming at V came to 1 base and at J to 5 bases, leaving 12 bases not matched to a gene. The CDR3 region is CASSVMWGGSIDEQYF. In DNA form, the CDR3 reads TGTGCCAGCAGCGTAATGTGGGGCGGGAGTATCGACGAGCAGTACTTC. Full variable domain (outside the CDR3, taken from reference TRBV9 and TRBJ2-7): DSGVTQTPKHLITATGQRVTLRCSPRSGDLSVYWYQQSLDQGLQFLIQYYNGEERAKGNILERFSAQQFPDLHSELNLSSLELGDSALYFCASSVMWGGSIDEQYFGPGTRLTVT.

This clone was observed a single time. The CDR3 bases are TGTGCCAGCAGCTTACGAGGGTTCAGCAATCAGCCCCAGCATTTT. Translation gives CASSLRGFSNQPQHF. The V gene is TRBV7-2, the J gene TRBJ1-5; no firm D call. CDR1 SGHTA and CDR2 FQGNSA come from the germline V gene. The CDR3 is 15 residues long. V was clipped by 2 bases and J by 1 base, with 9 bases between them.

The chain carries TRBV4-1 and TRBJ2-3, with 7 bases identical to TRBD2. This CDR3 contains 15 residues. V lost 0 bases, J lost 2 bases, and 2 bases stayed unmatched. Germline V lookup: CDR1 MGHRA, CDR2 YSYEKL. CDR3: CASSQEGGYTDTQYF. The DNA for the CDR3 is TGCGCCAGCAGCCAAGAGGGGGGGTACACAGATACGCAGTATTTT.

The V gene is TRBV27, the J gene TRBJ2-5; 8 positions agree with TRBD2. Germline CDR1 reads MNHEY; CDR2 reads SMNVEV (reference sequence). There are 16 residues in the CDR3. The junction had 10 bases not matched to a gene; V was cut back by 2 bases and J by 5 bases. The CDR3 DNA is TGTGCCAGCAGTTTAACCCCTGCGGGAGGATGGGAGACCCAGTACTTC. Residues: CASSLTPAGGWETQYF.

The chain links TRBV16 to TRBJ1-5; a possible D gene is TRBD1 (5 bases). Trimming shortened V by 3 bases and J by 7 bases, and 16 bases separated the two germline ends. CDR1 KGHSY and CDR2 FQNENV come from the germline V gene. CDR3 length: 15 amino acids. The CDR3 DNA is TGTGCCAGCAGCCAGAGCCCTAGGGGTCCCCAGCCCCAGCATTTT. It translates to CASSQSPRGPQPQHF.

This chain uses TRBV7-2 with TRBJ2-7; D might be TRBD2 (5 bases). V dropped 5 bases and J dropped 2 bases, with 13 bases sitting between them. Germline CDR1 reads SGHTA; CDR2 reads FQGNSA. There are 14 residues in the CDR3. The CDR3 reads CASSPSKAAYEQYF. The CDR3 nucleotides are TGTGCCAGCAGCCCTTCAAAAGCGGCCTACGAGCAGTACTTC.

Only one count was recorded for this clone. The V and J genes are TRBV15 and TRBJ2-1, with 8 bases identical to TRBD2. The germline V gene encodes CDR1 LNHNV and CDR2 YYDKDF (reference sequence). The CDR3 length is 15 residues. Trimming at V came to 1 base and at J to 10 bases, leaving 9 bases not matched to a gene. CDR3 loop: CATSRASGRFGEQFF. For the CDR3, the DNA is TGTGCCACCAGCAGAGCGAGCGGGAGATTCGGGGAGCAGTTCTTC.

The chain employs TRBV25-1 and TRBJ2-3; 8 nucleotides match TRBD2. Germline trimming cut 0 bases from V and 1 base from J; bases unmatched to any gene: 3. The germline CDR1 and CDR2 sequences are MGHDK and SYGVNS. CDR3 length: 16 residues. Here the CDR3 reads CASSEYRRGGTDTQYF. CDR3 bases: TGTGCCAGCAGTGAATATAGGCGGGGGGGCACAGATACGCAGTATTTT.

This clone was counted only a few times. This chain joins TRBV10-1 and TRBJ2-7; 7 bases align to TRBD1. The germline V gene encodes CDR1 WNHNN and CDR2 SYGVQD (reference sequence). This CDR3 is built from 13 residues. Trimming at V came to 5 bases and at J to 2 bases, leaving 3 bases not matched to a gene. Written as DNA, the CDR3 is TGCGCCAGCAGTCCGGGACAGCCCTACGAGCAGTACTTC. This sequence encodes CASSPGQPYEQYF.

This clone was detected only once. The V and J genes are TRBV7-9 and TRBJ2-3; 10 bases are shared with TRBD1. The junction had 3 bases not matched to a gene; V was cut back by 1 base and J by 5 bases. Germline CDR1 reads SEHNR; CDR2 reads FQNEAQ (reference sequence). The CDR3 is 15 amino acids. In DNA form, the CDR3 reads TGTGCCAGCAGCTTAGTTGGGACAGGGGTAGATACGCAGTATTTT. Its translation: CASSLVGTGVDTQYF.

The chain is built from TRBV12-5 and TRBJ1-2, with no clear D. The CDR3 runs to 14 residues. The V gene's germline CDR1 is LGHNT and CDR2 FRNRAP. V gave up 2 bases and J gave up 0 bases, with 7 bases separating them. CDR3 protein: CASGLLGTNYGYTF. The CDR3 coding sequence is TGTGCTAGTGGTTTGTTGGGCACTAACTATGGCTACACCTTC. The complete variable domain, with remaining parts taken from reference TRBV12-5 and TRBJ1-2, reads DARVTQTPRHKVTEMGQEVTMRCQPILGHNTVFWYRQTMMQGLELLAYFRNRAPLDDSGMPKDRFSAEMPDATLATLKIQPSEPRDSAVYFCASGLLGTNYGYTFGSGTRLTVV.

The chain combines TRBV28 with TRBJ1-6; D uncertain. Germline CDR1 MDHEN, CDR2 SYDVKM. The CDR3 totals 18 residues. Trimming took off 5 bases at V and 0 bases at J, with 17 bases between the two ends. CDR3 in amino acids: CASSPPALLSSYNSPLHF. The DNA of the CDR3 is TGTGCCAGCAGTCCCCCCGCCCTCCTCAGCTCCTATAATTCACCCCTCCACTTT.

The chain is built from TRBV28 and TRBJ2-2, with TRBD2 matching 13 bases. The V gene's germline CDR1 is MDHEN and CDR2 SYDVKM. The CDR3 is made up of 17 amino acids. V gave up 2 bases and J gave up 3 bases; unmatched junction bases: 3. As DNA, the CDR3 is TGTGCCAGCAGTTTAGGGGGACTAGCGGGATACACCGGGGAGCTGTTTTTT. Its translation: CASSLGGLAGYTGELFF.

This sequence joins TRBV30 and TRBJ2-7; D remains unclear. Germline V gene lookup returns CDR1 GTSNPN and CDR2 SVGIG (reference sequence). This CDR3 spans 15 amino acids. V was cut by 2 bases and J by 2 bases, with 16 bases left in between. The CDR3 loop is CAWSKSGTAAYEQYF. For the CDR3, the DNA is TGTGCCTGGAGTAAATCCGGAACAGCTGCCTACGAGCAGTACTTC.

The rearrangement uses TRBV5-1 and TRBJ2-1; D gene ambiguous. V lost 4 bases to trimming and J lost 2 bases, with 13 bases between them. This CDR3 has 15 residues. Germline values: CDR1 SGHRS, CDR2 YFSETQ. The CDR3 region has the DNA TGCGCCAGCAGCGGAAGCGACCCTGCCTACAATGAGCAGTTCTTC. Translating gives CASSGSDPAYNEQFF. The whole variable domain, filled in from reference TRBV5-1 and TRBJ2-1, reads KAGVTQTPRYLIKTRGQQVTLSCSPISGHRSVSWYQQTPGQGLQFLFEYFSETQRNKGNFPGRFSGRQFSNSRSEMNVSTLELGDSALYLCASSGSDPAYNEQFFGPGTRLTVL.

The CDR3 region has the DNA TGTGCCAGCAGCAGGACTAGCGGGGTCTACAATGAGCAGTTCTTC. Protein product: CASSRTSGVYNEQFF. The chain carries TRBV7-3 and TRBJ2-1; 12 bases are a match to TRBD2. There are 15 residues in the CDR3. Germline V gene data show CDR1 as SGHTA and CDR2 as FQGTGA. V dropped 5 bases and J dropped 3; count of bases not matched to a gene: 2.

The chain recombines TRBV28 with TRBJ2-3, with D perhaps matching TRBD2 (7 bases). There are 15 residues in the CDR3. The V gene lost 5 bases and the J gene lost 5 bases, with 17 bases spanning the gap. In germline, CDR1 is MDHEN, CDR2 SYDVKM. The CDR3 nucleotides read TGTGCCAGCAGTATGGGGGGGGCCTTTTTAGATACGCAGTATTTT. The encoded protein is CASSMGGAFLDTQYF.